Listed here is a single TCR beta chain. This entry comes from a study of shared T cell receptors in the human thymus. After removal of 5 bases from V and 9 bases from J, the junction contained 7 bases not matched to a gene. Germline V CDR1 and CDR2: LNHNV, YYDKDF (reference sequence). CDR3 length: 14 residues. TCRdb keeps only in-frame clones here, not all; method: immunoSEQ multiplex PCR. The profile shows some 760,000 clones, approximately 85% of them singletons. The same sample was also studied in work on human thymus T cells. From that study: Corrective surgery for congenital heart defects was being performed on the healthy Finnish infants who served as donors. Surgeons resected thymus tissue during corrective heart surgery. V and J genes seemed to be used with bias in thymic and blood repertoires.

The chain is built from TRBV15 and TRBJ1-6; TRBD1 matches at 7 bases. The receptor's source is a girl under three years old with a congenital heart defect. The sample taken for sequencing was thymocytes. The CDR3: CATSPTGDRSPLHF. CDR3 DNA sequence: TGTGCCACCAGCCCAACAGGGGACCGTTCACCCCTCCACTTT.